These T cell receptor beta chains were read from a single sample in a study of blood T cell repertoires in COVID-19. TCRdb's table, derived via immunoSEQ multiplex PCR, lists solely in-frame clones and lacks some. The sample holds over 200,000 clones, just under 85% seen once. Material: peripheral blood. Receptors were obtained from a woman aged 50 to 65 with active or convalescent COVID-19. Both conserved end residues are part of each CDR3. A D gene is named only where the DNA matches it firmly. Only part of the rows carry a size: once, few, many, or a class if the clone is expanded.

J: TRBJ1-3
size: -
V: TRBV19
D: -
DNA: TGTGCCAGTAGAGTGGACACATTCTCTGGAAACACCATATATTTT
CDR3: CASRVDTFSGNTIYF

J: TRBJ1-2
size: -
V: TRBV28
D: TRBD1
DNA: TGTGCCAGCAGTCCCCCGGCAGGGGGTAACTATGGCTACACCTTC
CDR3: CASSPPAGGNYGYTF

J: TRBJ1-6
size: -
V: TRBV7-9
D: TRBD1
DNA: TGTGCCAGCAGCCCCGACAGGGTCTTCTCACCCCTCCACTTT
CDR3: CASSPDRVFSPLHF

J: TRBJ1-5
size: -
V: TRBV3-1/TRBV3-2
D: TRBD1
DNA: TGTGCCAGCAGCCAATCGACAGGGTTTAGCAATCAGCCCCAGCATTTT
CDR3: CASSQSTGFSNQPQHF

J: TRBJ2-3
size: -
V: TRBV28
D: -
DNA: TGTGCCAGCAGTTACGATCTGGGCAGAAATCCAGATACGCAGTATTTT
CDR3: CASSYDLGRNPDTQYF

J: TRBJ2-3
size: few
V: TRBV5-1
D: -
DNA: TGCGCCAGCAGGTCATTGGGACAAGCAACCGATACGCAGTATTTT
CDR3: CASRSLGQATDTQYF

J: TRBJ1-4
size: -
V: TRBV7-2
D: -
DNA: TGTGCCAGCAGTAGGGTTTGGGGGGGAGAAAAACTGTTTTTT
CDR3: CASSRVWGGEKLFF

J: TRBJ2-1
size: -
V: TRBV29-1
D: TRBD2
DNA: TGCAGCGCGGGATCAACTAGCGGGAAACACAATGAGCAGTTCTTC
CDR3: CSAGSTSGKHNEQFF

J: TRBJ2-1
size: -
V: TRBV5-4
D: TRBD2
DNA: TGTGCCAGCAGCCACCCTAGCGGGGGGGTTGATGAGCAGTTCTTC
CDR3: CASSHPSGGVDEQFF

J: TRBJ2-2
size: -
V: TRBV7-3
D: -
DNA: TGTGCCAGCAGCTCATACTCGGGAGCGGAGACCGGGGAGCTGTTTTTT
CDR3: CASSSYSGAETGELFF

J: TRBJ2-5
size: -
V: TRBV11-3
D: TRBD1
DNA: TGTGCCAGCAGCTTAGGGACAGGGACCCAAGAGACCCAGTACTTC
CDR3: CASSLGTGTQETQYF

J: TRBJ1-2
size: -
V: TRBV5-1
D: -
DNA: TGCGCCAGCAGCCCAAAGCCTAACTATGGCTACACCTTC
CDR3: CASSPKPNYGYTF

J: TRBJ2-1
size: -
V: TRBV30
D: TRBD2
DNA: TGTGCCTGGAGTGTACGAGCGGGAGCTGGCAATGAGCAGTTCTTC
CDR3: CAWSVRAGAGNEQFF

J: TRBJ2-7
size: -
V: TRBV20-1
D: TRBD2
DNA: TGCAGTGCTAGTGAACGGACTAGCGGGTCGTACGAGCAGTACTTC
CDR3: CSASERTSGSYEQYF

J: TRBJ1-1
size: -
V: TRBV28
D: TRBD1
DNA: TGTGCCAGCAGACGAGGGGGCTACACTGAAGCTTTCTTT
CDR3: CASRRGGYTEAFF

J: TRBJ2-6
size: -
V: TRBV28
D: -
DNA: TGTGCCAGCAGTCAACTCAGGGGTTCTGGGGCCAACGTCCTGACTTTC
CDR3: CASSQLRGSGANVLTF

J: TRBJ1-1
size: -
V: TRBV19
D: TRBD1
DNA: TGTGCCAGTAGGGAGGGACAGACGAACACTGAAGCTTTCTTT
CDR3: CASREGQTNTEAFF

J: TRBJ2-1
size: few
V: TRBV11-3
D: -
DNA: TGTGCCAGCAGCTCCCTCCGGGGCGGGGCCCATGAGCAGTTCTTC
CDR3: CASSSLRGGAHEQFF

J: TRBJ2-3
size: -
V: TRBV27
D: -
DNA: TGTGCCAGCAGTTTAGAGCGGGGCACAGATACGCAGTATTTT
CDR3: CASSLERGTDTQYF

J: TRBJ1-1
size: -
V: TRBV2
D: -
DNA: TGTGCCAGCAGTGCAAGACTCCTAAACACTGAAGCTTTCTTT
CDR3: CASSARLLNTEAFF

J: TRBJ1-1
size: -
V: TRBV19
D: TRBD1
DNA: TGTGCCAGTAGTATAAGGGGGCGAGGCACTGAAGCTTTCTTT
CDR3: CASSIRGRGTEAFF

J: TRBJ1-2
size: -
V: TRBV28
D: TRBD1
DNA: TGTGCCAGCAGTACCGGGACAGGGCTGGCCTATGGCTACACCTTC
CDR3: CASSTGTGLAYGYTF

J: TRBJ1-5
size: -
V: TRBV7-8
D: -
DNA: TGTGCCAGCAGCTTGCTCCGGGGTCAGCCCCAGCATTTT
CDR3: CASSLLRGQPQHF

J: TRBJ1-6
size: once
V: TRBV3-1/TRBV3-2
D: -
DNA: TGTGCCAGCAGCCAAGCTGGGGGGGGAGTTTCACCCCTCCACTTT
CDR3: CASSQAGGGVSPLHF

J: TRBJ1-3
size: -
V: TRBV9
D: -
DNA: TGTGCCAGCAGCGAGGGGGACGGACCTGGAAACACCATATATTTT
CDR3: CASSEGDGPGNTIYF

J: TRBJ1-1
size: -
V: TRBV28
D: -
DNA: TGTGCCAGCAGTCCCGAGGCGGGACTGGGCACTGAAGCTTTCTTT
CDR3: CASSPEAGLGTEAFF

J: TRBJ1-4
size: -
V: TRBV2
D: -
DNA: TGTGCCAGCAGCGGCAGGTCTAATGAAAAACTGTTTTTT
CDR3: CASSGRSNEKLFF

J: TRBJ2-4
size: -
V: TRBV21-1
D: -
DNA: TGTGCCAGCAGCGCGCCACCGGGACTAACCCTGCGGGCCAAAAACATTCAGTACTTC
CDR3: CASSAPPGLTLRAKNIQYF

J: TRBJ1-1
size: -
V: TRBV5-1
D: -
DNA: TGCGCCAGCAGCTTCTCTATGGGCGGCGGAGGCACTGAAGCTTTCTTT
CDR3: CASSFSMGGGGTEAFF

J: TRBJ1-1
size: -
V: TRBV6-4
D: -
DNA: TGTGCCAGCAGTTCGCAGGGAGGTACTGAAGCTTTCTTT
CDR3: CASSSQGGTEAFF

J: TRBJ1-4
size: -
V: TRBV7-2
D: -
DNA: TGTGCCAGCAGCCAAGACAGGTGGAATGAAAAACTGTTTTTT
CDR3: CASSQDRWNEKLFF

J: TRBJ2-2
size: once
V: TRBV4-1
D: -
DNA: TGCGCCAGCAGCCAAGATTGGGCCACCGAACGGGACGGGGAGCTGTTTTTT
CDR3: CASSQDWATERDGELFF

J: TRBJ2-7
size: -
V: TRBV13
D: TRBD1
DNA: TGTGCCAGCAGCTTAAGGTCGGGACAGGGGTTCGATTACGAGCAGTACTTC
CDR3: CASSLRSGQGFDYEQYF

J: TRBJ1-2
size: -
V: TRBV19
D: -
DNA: TGTGCCAGTAGTACCGCTCTCGGGGACACCAACTATGGCTACACCTTC
CDR3: CASSTALGDTNYGYTF

J: TRBJ2-3
size: -
V: TRBV5-1
D: TRBD2
DNA: TGCGCCAGCAGCCCGGGGGCTAGCGGGATCACAGATACGCAGTATTTT
CDR3: CASSPGASGITDTQYF

J: TRBJ1-5
size: -
V: TRBV28
D: -
DNA: TGTGCCAGCACCCCGGAGGGGGGGAGGCCCCAGCATTTT
CDR3: CASTPEGGRPQHF

J: TRBJ1-5
size: once
V: TRBV6-5
D: -
DNA: TGTGCCAGCACCTTTATGGCCCGGCGGGGTCAGCCCCAGCATTTT
CDR3: CASTFMARRGQPQHF

J: TRBJ2-3
size: -
V: TRBV3-1/TRBV3-2
D: -
DNA: TGTGCCAGCAGCCAATCCAGGGACACAGATACGCAGTATTTT
CDR3: CASSQSRDTDTQYF

J: TRBJ1-2
size: -
V: TRBV5-1
D: -
DNA: TGCGCCAGCAGCTTGCGAGGGCGGGTCTATGGCTACACCTTC
CDR3: CASSLRGRVYGYTF

J: TRBJ2-5
size: -
V: TRBV11-2
D: -
DNA: TGTGCCAGCAGCTTAGAAAGGGGGACCCAGTACTTC
CDR3: CASSLERGTQYF

J: TRBJ2-7
size: -
V: TRBV10-3
D: -
DNA: TGTGCCATCAGTGATTCGGCGGGTAGCTCCTACGAGCAGTACTTC
CDR3: CAISDSAGSSYEQYF

J: TRBJ2-1
size: -
V: TRBV6-6
D: -
DNA: TGTGCCAGCACCCTCACGAGGACTCTGAATGAGCAGTTCTTC
CDR3: CASTLTRTLNEQFF

J: TRBJ2-7
size: few
V: TRBV28
D: TRBD2
DNA: TGTGCCAGCAAAGTCGCGGGACTAGCACAACTCGGGGAGCAGTACTTC
CDR3: CASKVAGLAQLGEQYF

J: TRBJ1-1
size: -
V: TRBV6-5
D: -
DNA: TGTGCCAGCCGAAGAGGGAGCACTGAAGCTTTCTTT
CDR3: CASRRGSTEAFF

J: TRBJ1-5
size: -
V: TRBV28
D: -
DNA: TGTGCCAGCAGGTTTTATGGCAATCAGCCCCAGCATTTT
CDR3: CASRFYGNQPQHF

J: TRBJ1-2
size: -
V: TRBV28
D: TRBD1
DNA: TGTGCCAGCAGATCACCGGGACAGGGACTTTCTTATGGCTACACCTTC
CDR3: CASRSPGQGLSYGYTF

J: TRBJ2-3
size: -
V: TRBV9
D: -
DNA: TGTGCCAGCAGCGTAGGGCGGGATAGCGGATCTTTCCGCACTAGCACAGATACGCAGTATTTT
CDR3: CASSVGRDSGSFRTSTDTQYF

J: TRBJ2-3
size: -
V: TRBV5-6
D: TRBD1
DNA: TGTGCCAGCAGCAAACTTCCGGGACAGGGGGCGAAAGATACGCAGTATTTT
CDR3: CASSKLPGQGAKDTQYF

J: TRBJ1-1
size: few
V: TRBV3-1/TRBV3-2
D: TRBD1
DNA: TGTGCCAGCAGCCTAGGGGGACAGAAGGCTTTCTTT
CDR3: CASSLGGQKAFF

J: TRBJ2-7
size: -
V: TRBV28
D: -
DNA: TGTGCCAGCAGTTTTGGACTCGCCTACGAGCAGTACTTC
CDR3: CASSFGLAYEQYF

J: TRBJ2-1
size: -
V: TRBV27
D: TRBD2
DNA: TGTGCCAGCAGTTCGTTAGCGGGAGGGCCCAACAATGAGCAGTTCTTC
CDR3: CASSSLAGGPNNEQFF

J: TRBJ1-1
size: -
V: TRBV13
D: -
DNA: TGTGCCAGCAGCGAACAGGGAGGGATGAACACTGAAGCTTTCTTT
CDR3: CASSEQGGMNTEAFF

J: TRBJ2-7
size: -
V: TRBV27
D: -
DNA: TGTGCCAGCAGTTTTGGTACAGGGACGCAGCAGTACTTC
CDR3: CASSFGTGTQQYF